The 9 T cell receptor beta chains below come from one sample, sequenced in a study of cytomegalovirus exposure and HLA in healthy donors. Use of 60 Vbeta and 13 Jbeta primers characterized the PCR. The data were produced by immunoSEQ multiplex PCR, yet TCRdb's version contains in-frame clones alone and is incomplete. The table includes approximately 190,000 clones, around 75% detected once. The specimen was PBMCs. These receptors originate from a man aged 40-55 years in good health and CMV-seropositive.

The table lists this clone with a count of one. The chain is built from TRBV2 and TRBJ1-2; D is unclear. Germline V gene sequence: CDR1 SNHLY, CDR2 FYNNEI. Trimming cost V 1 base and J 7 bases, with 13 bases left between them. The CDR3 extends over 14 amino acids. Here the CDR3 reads CASSEVVKSGGYTF. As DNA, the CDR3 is TGTGCCAGCAGTGAAGTTGTGAAGTCAGGTGGCTACACCTTC.

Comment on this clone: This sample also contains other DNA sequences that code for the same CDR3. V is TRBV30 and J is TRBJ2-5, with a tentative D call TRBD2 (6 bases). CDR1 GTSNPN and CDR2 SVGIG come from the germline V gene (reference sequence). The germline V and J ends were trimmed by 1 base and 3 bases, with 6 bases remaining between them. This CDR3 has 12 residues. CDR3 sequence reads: CAWSGGEETQYF. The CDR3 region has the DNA TGTGCCTGGAGTGGGGGGGAAGAGACCCAGTACTTC.

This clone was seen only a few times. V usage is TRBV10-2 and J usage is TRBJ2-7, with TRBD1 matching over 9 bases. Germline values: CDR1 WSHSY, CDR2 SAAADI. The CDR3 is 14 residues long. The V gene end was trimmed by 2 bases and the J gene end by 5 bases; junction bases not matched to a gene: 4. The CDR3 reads CASSEPGTGNEQYF. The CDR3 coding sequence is TGCGCCAGCAGTGAGCCCGGGACAGGGAACGAGCAGTACTTC.

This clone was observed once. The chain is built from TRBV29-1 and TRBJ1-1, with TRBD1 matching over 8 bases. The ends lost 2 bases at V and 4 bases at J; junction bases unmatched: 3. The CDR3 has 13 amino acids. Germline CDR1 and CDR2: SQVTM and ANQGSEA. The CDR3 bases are TGCAGCGTTGAAAGCCAGGGGGCCACTGAAGCTTTCTTT. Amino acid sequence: CSVESQGATEAFF.

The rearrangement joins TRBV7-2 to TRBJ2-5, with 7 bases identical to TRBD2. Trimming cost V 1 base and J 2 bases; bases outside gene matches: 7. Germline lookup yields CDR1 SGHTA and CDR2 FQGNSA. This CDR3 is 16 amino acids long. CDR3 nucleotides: TGTGCCAGCAGCTTAGTCTCCAGCGGGGCACAAGAGACCCAGTACTTC. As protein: CASSLVSSGAQETQYF. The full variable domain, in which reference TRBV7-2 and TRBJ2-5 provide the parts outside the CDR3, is GAGVSQSPSNKVTEKGKDVELRCDPISGHTALYWYRQSLGQGLEFLIYFQGNSAPDKSGLPSDRFSAERTGGSVSTLTIQRTQQEDSAVYLCASSLVSSGAQETQYFGPGTRLLVL.

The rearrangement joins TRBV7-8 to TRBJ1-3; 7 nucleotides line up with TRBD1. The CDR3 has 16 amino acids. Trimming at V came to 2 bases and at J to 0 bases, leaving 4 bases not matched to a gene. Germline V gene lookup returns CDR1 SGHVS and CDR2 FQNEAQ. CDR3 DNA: TGTGCCAGCAGCTTACGGGACAGTATCTCTGGAAACACCATATATTTT. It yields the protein CASSLRDSISGNTIYF. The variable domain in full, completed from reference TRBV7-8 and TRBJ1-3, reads GAGVSQSPRYKVAKRGQDVALRCDPISGHVSLFWYQQALGQGPEFLTYFQNEAQLDKSGLPSDRFFAERPEGSVSTLKIQRTQQEDSAVYLCASSLRDSISGNTIYFGEGSWLTVV.

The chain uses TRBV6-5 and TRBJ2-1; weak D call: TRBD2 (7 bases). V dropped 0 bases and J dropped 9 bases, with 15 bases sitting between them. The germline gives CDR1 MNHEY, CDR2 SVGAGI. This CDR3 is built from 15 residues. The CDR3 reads CASSYSGGGAAEQFF. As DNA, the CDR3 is TGTGCCAGCAGTTACTCTGGAGGGGGGGCCGCTGAGCAGTTCTTC.

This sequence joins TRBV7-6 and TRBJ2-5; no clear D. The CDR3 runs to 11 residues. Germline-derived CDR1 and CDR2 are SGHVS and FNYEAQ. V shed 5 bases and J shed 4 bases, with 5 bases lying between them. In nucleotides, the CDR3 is TGTGCCAGCAGCCCTATAGAGACCCAGTACTTC. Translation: CASSPIETQYF.

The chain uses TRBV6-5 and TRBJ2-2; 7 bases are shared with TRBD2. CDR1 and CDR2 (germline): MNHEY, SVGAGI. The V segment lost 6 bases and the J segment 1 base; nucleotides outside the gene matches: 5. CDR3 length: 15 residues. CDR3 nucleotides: TGTGCCAGCAGACCGCAGCGGGGGAACACCGGGGAGCTGTTTTTT. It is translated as CASRPQRGNTGELFF.